This T cell receptor (beta chain) was captured by sequencing in a study of cytomegalovirus exposure and HLA in healthy donors (dated 2017 in TCRdb). With respect to the entire study: An earlier analysis of roughly 500 of the donors reported more than 250 Gb of sequence data and 100 million to 130 million unique TCR beta sequences from about 179 million T cells. About 300 gigabases of sequencing data and approximately 92 million unique TCR sequences made up an early release that covered approximately 700 HLA-typed donors. Rather than drawing on any new phenotypic data, the later analysis identified candidate immune exposures from TCR beta sequences and the way those sequences occurred across donors. Among almost 400 genotyped donors of the cohort, an average of about 240,000 unique TCR beta nucleotide sequences were sequenced per donor, roughly 20% of them non-productive. High-throughput TCR immunosequencing, statistical association of individual TCRs with disease status, and machine learning were combined to predict cytomegalovirus infection status. An earlier analysis of 587 of the donors used high-throughput TCR beta sequencing to judge whether each TCR beta V gene segment behaved as functional or pseudogenic. Of the 398 genotyped donors, over 80% were placed in the genetic ancestry cluster associated with self-reported Caucasian donors. Using immunosequencing, the study profiled T cell repertoires from fewer than 700 subjects and related those repertoires to cytomegalovirus serostatus. To study patterns of TCR occurrence, a later analysis re-analyzed previously published TCR beta repertoires from around 670 donors and added high-resolution HLA genotyping. Along with the approximately 600-subject first cohort, a separate validation cohort of over a hundred different subjects was used. The study aimed to test whether cataloging public T cell receptors could reveal signatures of past pathogen exposure. All discovery cohort repertoires had been generated on a single sequencing platform. Because of strong linkage in the cohort, four to six DR-DQ haplotypes were treated as single units for association and clustering. Typing coverage differed by locus: A, B, C, DRB1 and DQB1 were typed in roughly 620-630 donors, DQA1 in 500 to 550, DPA1 in 600 to 610, and DPB1 in approximately 450. Donor age, sex, ethnicity and CMV serostatus were compiled together with the repertoire data. Genome-wide SNP genotypes for about 65% of the roughly 670 donors were used in a later genetic analysis, which treated that subset as a discovery cohort. HLA typing covered class I and class II loci at four-digit resolution. What the authors observed across the whole study: In the study, about 150 TCR beta chains were listed as associated with cytomegalovirus. In this cohort, only TCR beta chains were sequenced, and detectable features were limited by the absence of alpha or paired-chain data. A cluster of highly shared sequence variants was judged likely to be a technical artifact of the sequencing pipeline. In a later genetic analysis, a missense DCLRE1C variant was associated with V-gene and J-gene trimming of TCR beta chains, and the association was replicated in an independent cohort. In a later analysis, HLA-associated TCR beta chains were found to be more clonally expanded and to have lower generation probabilities than equally common non-associated chains. In a later genetic analysis, fewer N-insertions in productive TCRs were reported among donors in an Asian-associated ancestry cluster than the approximately 630-donor mean. The presence/absence analyses assumed that sequencing depth was roughly uniform across donors, and that assumption may not be true. The classifier was reported to diagnose cytomegalovirus status with high specificity and sensitivity in both the original and validation cohorts. CMV serostatus was the only immune exposure information available for the cohort. While some public TCRs were present in many individuals, most TCR sequences turned up only very rarely across donors. In an earlier analysis of approximately 600 of the donors, most TCR beta V segments were observed in productive rearrangements about 87% or about 30% of the time, broadly matching IMGT annotations. Three of the identified cytomegalovirus-associated TCR beta chains were confirmed in vitro to be specific for cytomegalovirus antigens. It was suggested by the authors that the approach could potentially be generalized to other disease states and immunological phenotypes. A further reported finding was that TCR beta sequences accurately predicted the HLA-A and HLA-B alleles for most subjects in the first cohort. At a false discovery rate of 0.05, a later analysis linked 16,000 or so TCR beta sequences to specific HLA alleles. Because counts were too low, roughly 18 rarely observed V segments, including chromosome 9 orphons, were left out of the earlier analysis of 587 of the donors. Correlated functional status among segregating V segments might be attributable to linkage disequilibrium, but an unknown experimental factor could not be ruled out. In a later analysis, the rate of TCR association differed among HLA loci, with DRB1 alleles having the most associated TCRs and HLA-C alleles having the fewest. Because HLA typing was missing for some donors at each locus, association tests included only the typed subset. Most CMV-associated TCR beta chains appeared to be HLA-restricted in a later analysis, and the HLA associations seemed to be driven largely by CMV exposure. Because the 87-base-pair reads could not distinguish some IMGT-functional V segments, including TRBV6-2 and TRBV6-3, those segments were excluded. According to a later analysis, parvovirus B19, influenza, CMV and Epstein-Barr virus appeared linked to several top co-occurrence clusters. When HLA alleles, especially DR and DQ, strongly co-occurred, TCR associations were difficult to assign to individual alleles.

Libraries were constructed by the immunoSEQ multiplex PCR assay. For the multiplex PCR, a mixture combining 60 forward primers for TCR Vbeta segments and 13 reverse primers for TCR Jbeta segments was used. The CDR3 region of rearranged TCR beta genes was amplified from genomic DNA by a multiplex PCR assay. On the Illumina HiSeq System, the amplified TCR beta libraries were sequenced as 87-base-pair reads. As for the authors' bioinformatics: Across the 700 or so repertoires, a later analysis counted about 81 million unique TCR beta chains, roughly 11 million of which were shared by at least two donors. To remove PCR and sequencing errors, raw reads were error-corrected and collapsed into unique sequences using a nearest-neighbor algorithm that merged closely related sequences. CDR3 sequences were aligned to IMGT reference sequences to assign V, D and J gene segments. For a sequence to be retained, at least a six-nucleotide match to both a V gene segment and a J gene segment was required. Rearrangements were called productive when the CDR3 lacked stop codons and stayed in frame with V and J; all others were non-productive. Following IMGT convention, CDR3 was defined as the stretch from the second conserved V-encoded cysteine up to the conserved J-encoded phenylalanine. In an earlier analysis of roughly 580 of the donors, sequences lacking an unambiguous match to a single V gene segment were excluded. An earlier analysis of fewer than 750 of the donors classified V segments as functional when productive rearrangements were above 56.7% and as segregating when the standard deviation between donors was above 5%. A statistical classification framework was built for diagnosing cytomegalovirus status from the catalog of TCR beta chain sequences. In a later analysis, TCR nucleotide sequences were compared against IMGT/GENE-DB human TR gene sequences so that V and J genes could be assigned. The TCRdist pipeline was used in a later analysis to assign CDR3 sequences and most-parsimonious VDJ recombination scenarios. A later analysis defined each TCR beta chain by its CDR3 amino acid sequence plus V-gene family, and excluded reads lacking a unique V-gene family. In a later analysis, 450 to 600 highly shared, low-generation-probability nucleotide sequences were removed to address suspected cross-contamination and a sequencing artifact. For each public chain, a later analysis derived a clonal expansion index from normalized ranks of inferred template counts within each repertoire. Generation probabilities in a later analysis came from a VDJ recombination model fitted to out-of-frame rearrangements, and those results were checked against IGoR. In a later analysis, TCR-TCR, TCR-HLA and TCR-CMV co-occurrence was scored with hypergeometric tests, and a repertoire-size bias correction was applied to TCR pairs. To estimate false discovery rates, a later analysis permuted the HLA or CMV assignments 20 times. In a later analysis, co-occurring TCRs were grouped using DBSCAN, with TCRdist sequence similarity added in when clustering inside HLA-allele-positive subsets. Co-occurrence clustering excluded repertoires with fewer than 30,000 or more than 120,000 public chains, plus five with anomalous nucleotide sharing. TCRdb carries this immuneACCESS record with in-frame sequences only. Its versions omit some clonotypes, under half of them owing to an unresolved V gene in the studies checked, with the rest unexplained. The V and J calls and clone size are taken from that table; D and trimming were inferred from the DNA. The sample table lists some 160,000 clones, over 80% of them with a count of one. 1.5% of the sample goes to the ten largest clones.

This clone was seen a handful of times. Its antigen specificity is not known. Base qualities are not recorded, but no much larger clone differs from it by a single base. CDR1 and CDR2 are read off the germline V gene as SGHDT and YYEEEE. The trim is 4 bases for V and 4 bases for J, with a gap of 20 bases between the germline ends. Counted from cysteine to phenylalanine, this CDR3 has 16 amino acids. Only the CDR3 DNA stays, 48 bases, in frame from base 1. The cohort comprised some 680 healthy bone marrow donors. At the time of sampling, all cohort members were nominally healthy, though unrecorded immune exposures were likely present. The donor tested CMV seronegative and was one of the 352 seronegative cohort members. Each donor provided a peripheral blood sample, and peripheral blood mononuclear cells were used for TCR beta sequencing. Genomic DNA extraction from the blood cell samples was performed with the Qiagen DNeasy Blood Extraction Kit.

The chain was built from TRBV5-6 and TRBJ2-5; TRBD1 could be the D gene, as 6 bases match. The sequence was collected from a woman aged 18-30 years in good health and CMV-seronegative. Sequences were obtained from PBMCs. The CDR3: CASSQLQTGFLETQYF. The nucleotides read TGTGCCAGCAGCCAACTTCAAACAGGGTTTCTAGAGACCCAGTACTTC.